What follows is one T cell receptor beta chain and its context. This sample is part of a study of blood T cell repertoires in COVID-19. Study-wide context: COVID-19 samples, acute and convalescent, were from the United States, Italy and Spain.

Assay used: immunoSEQ multiplex PCR; TCRdb lists only in-frame clones, some missing. The sample yields around 260,000 clones, approximately 90% seen once. Per the germline V gene, CDR1 is MGHRA and CDR2 is YSYEKL. This CDR3 is built from 17 residues. V shed 1 base and J shed 4 bases, with 16 bases lying between them. The study counted Cohort 3 donors as recovered given two negative PCRs, clearance, or symptom resolution. Sequencing was performed on PBMCs or T cells enriched from blood (not recorded which). The receptor was derived from a woman aged 30 to 39 who had recovered from COVID-19. The V gene is TRBV4-1, the J gene TRBJ2-2; D is ambiguous. The CDR3 region has the DNA TGCGCCAGCAGCCAAGTTACCAGTTCTAGAAGCACCGGGGAGCTGTTTTTT. Its protein product is CASSQVTSSRSTGELFF.